The rows below give T cell receptor beta chains drawn from one sample of a study of blood T cells in healthy people across ages. TCRdb analysed the 5' RACE reads with MiXCR anew, one entry per CDR3 protein. Here the sample spans around 700,000 distinct CDR3 sequences, roughly 25% being singletons. These data also featured in a second study, about T cells of mothers and their children.

The material sequenced was blood. The receptors shown here come from a boy aged 5-17 years in good health. CDR3s include the opening cysteine and the closing phenylalanine or tryptophan. Fields, in order: V gene, clone size, D gene, J gene, CDR3 DNA, CDR3 protein. A D gene is named only where the DNA matches it firmly. Rows may omit the clone size; those that give it use once, few, many or a size class.

>TRBV29-1|NA|NA|TRBJ2-7
TGCAGCGTTGAAACCGGGGCCCGCTACGAGCAGTACTTC
CSVETGARYEQYF
>TRBV10-3|NA|NA|TRBJ1-2
TGTGCCATCAGTGAGTCAAGGGCAGGAGCCAACTATGGCTACACCTTC
CAISESRAGANYGYTF
>TRBV21-1|few|NA|TRBJ1-4
TGTGCCAGCACTGAAAGGGGGTACTCTAATGAAAAACTGTTTTTT
CASTERGYSNEKLFF
>TRBV3-1|few|NA|TRBJ2-1
TGTGCCAGCAGCCTCGCGGTTGGGGTAGGCACCTACAATGAGCAGTTCTTC
CASSLAVGVGTYNEQFF
>TRBV2|few|TRBD2|TRBJ2-7
TGTGCCAGCAGGGAGAGCGGGAGAGGCGAGCAGTACTTC
CASRESGRGEQYF
>TRBV4-2|NA|NA|TRBJ1-6
TGTGCCAGCAGCCAAGAGGGTAGGGATTTTAATTCACCCCTCCACTTT
CASSQEGRDFNSPLHF
>TRBV7-2|NA|NA|TRBJ1-4
TGTGCCAGCAGCCGGGACCCTACTAATGAAAAACTGTTTTTT
CASSRDPTNEKLFF
>TRBV7-6|once|NA|TRBJ1-6
TGTGCCAGCAGCTCCCCGGGTTATAATTCACTCCTCCACTTT
CASSSPGYNSLLHF
>TRBV24-1|NA|NA|TRBJ2-5
TGTGCCACAAGTTTTGTGGGGTCTGAGACCCAGTACTTC
CATSFVGSETQYF
>TRBV28|NA|NA|TRBJ2-7
TGTGCCAGCAGACGGGCGCCGGGACAAAACGAGCAGTACTTC
CASRRAPGQNEQYF
>TRBV25-1|NA|TRBD2|TRBJ2-1
TGTGCCAGCAGTGAATCGTCAAGCGGGAGGGCCTCTATTAATGAGCAGTTCTTC
CASSESSSGRASINEQFF
>TRBV2|few|NA|TRBJ1-5
TGTGCCAGCAGCGCGACAGTGGGTAGCAATCAGCCCCAGCATTTT
CASSATVGSNQPQHF
>TRBV6-6|NA|NA|TRBJ2-7
TGTGCCAGCAGTTACCTCACAGGTTCCGAGCAGTACTTC
CASSYLTGSEQYF
>TRBV7-9|NA|NA|TRBJ2-7
TGTGCCAGCAGTAACGTAAGCGGGCCCTCCTACGAGCAGTACTTC
CASSNVSGPSYEQYF
>TRBV29-1|few|TRBD2|TRBJ2-5
TGCAGCGTCCCGGGACTACCCACAGAGACCCAGTACTTC
CSVPGLPTETQYF
>TRBV20-1|NA|NA|TRBJ2-5
TGCAGTGCTCCGGACGCTGGGGGGGAGACCCAGTACTTC
CSAPDAGGETQYF
>TRBV28|NA|NA|TRBJ2-3
TGTGCCACCGGGGCAGGTGGGGCCACAGATACGCAGTATTTT
CATGAGGATDTQYF
>TRBV12-3/TRBV12-4|NA|TRBD1|TRBJ1-1
TGTGCCAGCCCCCTCATAGGGACAGTCACTGAAGCTTTCTTT
CASPLIGTVTEAFF
>TRBV5-5|NA|TRBD2|TRBJ2-1
TGTGCCAGCAACCTTAGCGGGAGAAACAATGAGCAGTTCTTC
CASNLSGRNNEQFF
>TRBV20-1|few|NA|TRBJ1-4
TGCAGTGCTAGACTAGGTGGGGCGGAAAGACTGTTTTTT
CSARLGGAERLFF
>TRBV27|NA|TRBD1|TRBJ2-5
TGTGCCAGCAGGAGCGCCAACAGGGGTGCGTTAGAGACCCAGTACTTC
CASRSANRGALETQYF
>TRBV28|NA|NA|TRBJ1-1
TGTGCCAGCAGTGATGGGTCGTGGGGGCTGGCATTGGCTTTCTTT
CASSDGSWGLALAFF
>TRBV27|few|TRBD2|TRBJ2-5
TGTGCCAGCAAAGGGCAGGGACTAGAAGAGGCCCAGTACTTC
CASKGQGLEEAQYF
>TRBV3-1|NA|TRBD2|TRBJ2-1
TGTGCCAGTGGGACTAACAATGAGCAGTTCTTC
CASGTNNEQFF
>TRBV20-1|NA|TRBD2|TRBJ2-7
TGCAGTGCTAGTGAAAAGCGGGGACCCTACGAGCAGTACTTC
CSASEKRGPYEQYF
>TRBV6-6|NA|TRBD1|TRBJ1-1
TGTGCCAGCAGTTACCCGGGAACAGGGGAGGTTCAGGTGAACACTGAAGCTTTCTTT
CASSYPGTGEVQVNTEAFF
>TRBV5-4|NA|TRBD1|TRBJ1-2
TGTGCCAGCAGCTTGGGCGACAGGGTTAGTTCTGGCGATGGCTACACCTTC
CASSLGDRVSSGDGYTF
>TRBV27|NA|NA|TRBJ1-5
TGTGCCAGCAGTTCGACGGGCATGAGCAATCAGCCCCAGCATTTT
CASSSTGMSNQPQHF
>TRBV27|few|NA|TRBJ2-2
TGTGCCAGCAGAACACACAGGGAGAACACCGGGGAGCTGTTTTTT
CASRTHRENTGELFF
>TRBV5-1|NA|NA|TRBJ2-5
TGCGCCAGCAGCGAGGGACAACAAGAGACCCAGTACTTC
CASSEGQQETQYF